What follows describes a single T cell receptor beta chain. The sample is drawn from a study of technical replicates of blood from a handful of donors. The J segment lost 5 bases and the V segment lost 4 bases, leaving 4 bases of the junction unmatched. The germline V gene encodes CDR1 MNHNS and CDR2 SASEGT. This CDR3 is 14 amino acids long. Produced via immunoSEQ multiplex PCR; TCRdb's table is partial and in-frame only. Here the sample spans about 100,000 clones, about 94% being singletons. This chain joins TRBV6-1 and TRBJ1-4; TRBD1 aligns across 7 bases. The TCR comes from a human donor in good health. The material sequenced was T cells isolated from PBMCs. The CDR3: CASSGGTANEKLFF. In DNA form, the CDR3 reads TGTGCCAGCAGTGGAGGGACAGCAAATGAAAAACTGTTTTTT.